Listed here is a single TCR beta chain. The antigen remains undetermined. The sample is drawn from a study of human thymus T cells. Study outcomes and limitations: Unrelated individuals reportedly shared highly overlapping thymic TCR repertoires. Apparent bias marked the V and J gene usage of thymic and blood repertoires.

Thymic samples were excised during corrective heart operations. Corrective surgery for congenital heart defects was being performed on the healthy Finnish infants who served as donors. TCRdb's copy holds only in-frame clones and misses some; the assay was immunoSEQ multiplex PCR. The table has roughly 130,000 clones, around 94% seen once; the top ten hold around 0.025%. Germline CDR1 SGHRS, CDR2 YFSETQ. The CDR3 is 12 amino acids. V lost 5 bases and J lost 4, with 7 bases in between. The origin of this receptor is a boy in the first two years of life with a congenital heart defect but otherwise immunologically healthy. The chain employs TRBV5-1 and TRBJ2-1, with D unresolved. The sequenced material came from thymus tissue. The CDR3 sequence: CASSIWYNEQFF. Here the CDR3 DNA reads TGCGCCAGCAGTATCTGGTACAATGAGCAGTTCTTC.